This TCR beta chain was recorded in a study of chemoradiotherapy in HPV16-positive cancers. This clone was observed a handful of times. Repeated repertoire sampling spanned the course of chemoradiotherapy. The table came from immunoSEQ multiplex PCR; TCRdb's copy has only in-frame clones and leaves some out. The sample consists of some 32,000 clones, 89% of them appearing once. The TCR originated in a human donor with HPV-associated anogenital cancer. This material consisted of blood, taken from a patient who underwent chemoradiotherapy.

CDR3 sequence: CASSLDREMTAFF. CDR3 bases: TGTGCCAGCAGCTTAGACAGGGAGATGACGGCTTTCTTT. This rearrangement joins TRBV7-2 to TRBJ1-1, with D perhaps matching TRBD1 (6 bases). Germline V lookup: CDR1 SGHTA, CDR2 FQGNSA. The CDR3 loop spans 13 amino acids. V was trimmed by 1 base and J by 11 bases, leaving 14 bases between them.